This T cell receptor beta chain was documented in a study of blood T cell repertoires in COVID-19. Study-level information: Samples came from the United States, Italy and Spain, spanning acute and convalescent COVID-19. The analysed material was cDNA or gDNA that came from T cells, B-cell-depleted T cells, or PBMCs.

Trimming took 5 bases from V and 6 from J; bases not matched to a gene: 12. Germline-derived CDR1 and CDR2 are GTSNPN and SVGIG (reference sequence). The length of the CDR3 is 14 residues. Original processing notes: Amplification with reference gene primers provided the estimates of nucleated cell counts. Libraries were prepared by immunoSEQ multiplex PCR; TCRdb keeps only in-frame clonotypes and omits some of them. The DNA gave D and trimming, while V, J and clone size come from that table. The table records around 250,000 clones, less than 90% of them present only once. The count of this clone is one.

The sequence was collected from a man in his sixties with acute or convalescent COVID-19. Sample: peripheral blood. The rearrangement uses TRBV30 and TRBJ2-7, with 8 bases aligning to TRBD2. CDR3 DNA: TGTGCCTGGTCGACGGGAGGGGAATGGGGCGAGCAGTACTTC. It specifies CAWSTGGEWGEQYF.